The rows below give T cell receptor beta chains drawn from one sample of a study of blood T cells in healthy people across ages. Via MiXCR, TCRdb re-called the 5' RACE reads, giving one row per CDR3 protein. The sample has hundreds of thousands of distinct CDR3 sequences; around 68% are singletons. Sequenced sample: blood. The receptors shown here come from a man younger than 40 in good health. Both conserved end residues are part of each CDR3. Each record gives: CDR3 length, V gene, D gene, J gene, clone size, CDR3 DNA, CDR3 protein. The D gene is left open where the match is weak. The size of a clone is reported for some rows only, either as once, few or many, or as a class for expanded clones.

14	TRBV12-3/TRBV12-4	.	TRBJ2-5	few	TGTGCCAGCAGTCCGGACAGACCTCAAGAGACCCAGTACTTC	CASSPDRPQETQYF
14	TRBV7-9	TRBD1	TRBJ1-2	.	TGTGCCGGTGCCGGGACAGGGGAGTTGGGAGGCTACACCTTC	CAGAGTGELGGYTF
16	TRBV6-5	TRBD1	TRBJ2-3	.	TGTGCCAGCAGGCCCTCCAGGGGGTTAAACACAGATACGCAGTATTTT	CASRPSRGLNTDTQYF
15	TRBV27	TRBD2	TRBJ2-5	once	TGTGCCAGCAGTTTAATGCTAGCGGGGGGAGAGACCCAGTACTTC	CASSLMLAGGETQYF
12	TRBV27	.	TRBJ2-5	.	TGTGCCAGCGGCGGACCGGGAGAGACCCAGTACTTC	CASGGPGETQYF
14	TRBV14	.	TRBJ2-3	.	TGTGCCAGCAGCCAAGGGGGGCGGCTTGCTACGCAGTATTTT	CASSQGGRLATQYF
15	TRBV7-2	.	TRBJ2-7	.	TGTGCCAGCAGCCCCCGTGCGGGGCCCCCCTACGAGCAGTACTTC	CASSPRAGPPYEQYF
16	TRBV5-1	.	TRBJ2-3	.	TGCGCCAGCAGCTTGGAGTCCCATGGGGGCACAGATACGCAGTATTTT	CASSLESHGGTDTQYF
13	TRBV12-3/TRBV12-4	TRBD1	TRBJ1-2	.	TGTGCCAGCAGTTTGGAACAGGGGTATGGCTACACCTTC	CASSLEQGYGYTF
14	TRBV27	.	TRBJ2-5	.	TGTGCCAGCAGTCCTACTTATTACCAAGAGACCCAGTACTTC	CASSPTYYQETQYF
15	TRBV7-2	.	TRBJ2-1	.	TGTGCCAGCAGCCCCACAACAGTAGCTTTTCATGAGCAGTTCTTC	CASSPTTVAFHEQFF
12	TRBV28	.	TRBJ1-2	.	TGTGCCAGCAGAGTTCCCAACGGAGGCTACACCTTC	CASRVPNGGYTF
14	TRBV7-2	TRBD1	TRBJ2-7	.	TGTGCCAGCAACCTGGGACAGAGACACTACGAGCAGTACTTC	CASNLGQRHYEQYF
15	TRBV29-1	.	TRBJ2-6	.	TGCAGCGTTGTGCAGCCTAGCTCTGGGGCCAACGTCCTGACTTTC	CSVVQPSSGANVLTF